The 24 T cell receptor beta chains presented below share a single source sample, sequenced in a study of blood T cell repertoires in COVID-19 (dated by TCRdb to 2018 to 2021). Libraries were prepared through the immunoSEQ multiplex PCR assay. The immuneACCESS repertoire file appears here via TCRdb, limited to in-frame rearrangements. These files lack a portion of the clones; in checked studies, under half of the deficit traces to unresolved V genes, and the cause of the others is not known. The sample table holds 150,000 to 200,000 clones, of which 80% to 90% were seen once. The ten top clones hold 10% to 13% of the sample. Specimen: peripheral blood. The receptors come from a woman in her 70s with COVID-19, enrolled during active disease.

The rearrangement uses TRBV18 and TRBJ1-2; 7 positions match TRBD1. CDR3 length equals 16 residues. Germline lookup yields CDR1 KGHSH and CDR2 LQKENI. The ends lost 4 bases at V and 7 bases at J; junction bases unmatched: 15. CDR3 nucleotide sequence: TGTGCCAGCTCACTTTCACCGGGACAGCTGCGGGGTGGCTACACCTTC. This sequence encodes CASSLSPGQLRGGYTF.

The rearrangement joins TRBV6-5 to TRBJ2-7; tentatively, D is TRBD1 (5 bases). In germline, CDR1 is MNHEY, CDR2 SVGAGI. This CDR3 comprises 10 residues. V was trimmed by 7 bases and J by 4 bases, leaving 5 bases between them. The CDR3 here is CASKGYEQYF. CDR3 in DNA: TGTGCCAGCAAGGGGTACGAGCAGTACTTC.

As regards this clone: Relative to the germline gene, one junction end is altered; a read error may explain this. The chain links TRBV14 to TRBJ1-6; unclear D gene. Germline CDR1 and CDR2: SGHDN and FVKESK. The CDR3 has 14 amino acids. The CDR3 nucleotides are TGTGCCAGCAGCCAAGGGCGGGAGAATTCACCCCCCCACTTT. Encoded protein: CASSQGRENSPPHF. Based on the CDR3 plus reference TRBV14 and TRBJ1-6, the full variable domain is EAGVTQFPSHSVIEKGQTVTLRCDPISGHDNLYWYRRVMGKEIKFLLHFVKESKQDESGMPNNRFLAERTGGTYSTLKVQPAELEDSGVYFCASSQGRENSPPHFGNGTRLTVT.

This clone was detected only once. The chain couples TRBV4-2 to TRBJ2-2; D call uncertain. Per germline, CDR1 LGHNA and CDR2 YNFKEQ. The CDR3 is 14 residues long. The V gene lost 0 bases and the J gene lost 4 bases, with 6 bases spanning the gap. The CDR3 nucleotides read TGTGCCAGCAGCCAAGAAGTACTCACCGGGGAGCTGTTTTTT. Encoded protein: CASSQEVLTGELFF.

The V gene is TRBV6-4, the J gene TRBJ1-2; D remains ambiguous. Trimming removed 0 bases from V and 8 bases from J, with 28 bases in between. The CDR3 sequence is 19 residues long. CDR1 is MRHNA and CDR2 is SNTAGT in the germline V gene. The CDR3 protein is CASSDSRVRTKIARRGYTF. In DNA form, the CDR3 reads TGTGCCAGCAGTGACTCGAGGGTGAGGACGAAAATCGCTAGGAGGGGCTACACCTTC.

The genes are TRBV18 and TRBJ2-2; the match to TRBD2 covers 11 bases. The junction had 7 bases not matched to a gene; V was cut back by 2 bases and J by 5 bases. Germline CDR1 is KGHSH and CDR2 is LQKENI. The CDR3 extends over 17 amino acids. The CDR3 DNA follows: TGTGCCAGCTCACCAAATCTACTAGCGGGGGCGACCGGGGAGCTGTTTTTT. It specifies CASSPNLLAGATGELFF.

This chain links TRBV20-1 with TRBJ1-5, with D possibly TRBD1 on 6 matching bases. The germline CDR1 and CDR2 sequences are DFQATT and SNEGSKA (reference sequence). The CDR3 has 15 residues. V dropped 3 bases and J dropped 3 bases, with 15 bases sitting between them. The CDR3 reads CSASVQGSINQPQHF. CDR3 DNA sequence: TGCAGTGCTAGTGTCCAGGGGTCCATCAATCAGCCCCAGCATTTT.

This clone is a singleton in its sample. The chain links TRBV7-9 to TRBJ1-1; 8 bases are a match to TRBD1. The V gene's germline CDR1 is SEHNR and CDR2 FQNEAQ (reference sequence). The CDR3 consists of 13 residues. V shed 7 bases and J 2 bases; nucleotides not matched to a gene: 3. In nucleotides, the CDR3 is TGTGCCAGCAAGGGACAGGCTAACACTGAAGCTTTCTTT. Its protein is CASKGQANTEAFF.

The rearrangement joins TRBV6-5 to TRBJ2-1; 9 positions agree with TRBD2. Trimming cost V 7 bases and J 9 bases; bases outside gene matches: 7. Germline lookup yields CDR1 MNHEY and CDR2 SVGAGI. The CDR3 spans 13 residues. The CDR3 bases are TGTGCCAGCAAGGGCGGGGGGGCCACTGAGCAGTTCTTC. This encodes CASKGGGATEQFF.

The chain combines TRBV7-2 with TRBJ2-3; D might be TRBD2 (6 bases). The CDR3 spans 12 residues. Trimming cost V 6 bases and J 6 bases, with 10 bases left between them. The germline CDR1 and CDR2 sequences are SGHTA and FQGNSA. CDR3 sequence reads: CASRLAGDTQYF. CDR3 DNA sequence: TGTGCCAGCAGACTAGCCGGCGATACGCAGTATTTT.

Only one count was recorded for this clone. The rearrangement joins TRBV6-5 to TRBJ2-2; D remains ambiguous. Germline values: CDR1 MNHEY, CDR2 SVGAGI. The V end was cut by 8 bases, the J end by 0 bases, with 10 bases between. This CDR3 comprises 14 residues. The CDR3 region is CASGLITNTGELFF. Here the CDR3 DNA reads TGTGCCAGCGGCCTGATAACGAACACCGGGGAGCTGTTTTTT.

The chain has TRBV7-9 and TRBJ2-7; D is possibly TRBD2 (5 bases). This CDR3 contains 13 residues. CDR1 SEHNR and CDR2 FQNEAQ come from the germline V gene (reference sequence). V was pared by 1 base and J by 5 bases, with 9 bases between. CDR3: CASSLVISDEQYF. The CDR3 DNA reads as TGTGCCAGCAGCTTAGTAATTAGCGACGAGCAGTACTTC.

The rearrangement uses TRBV28 and TRBJ1-2; D perhaps matches TRBD1 (5 bases). The CDR3 loop spans 13 amino acids. The germline V gene encodes CDR1 MDHEN and CDR2 SYDVKM. Trimming removed 10 bases at V and 3 bases at J, with 15 bases between. The DNA of the CDR3 is TGTGCCACCGATCAGGGCCAATACTATGGCTACACCTTC. Its translation is CATDQGQYYGYTF.

The chain employs TRBV28 and TRBJ1-4, with 7 bases matching TRBD1. The CDR3 consists of 14 residues. V was clipped by 4 bases and J by 8 bases; unmatched bases: 7. Germline V CDR1 and CDR2: MDHEN, SYDVKM. CDR3 sequence reads: CASSSQGVREKLFF. The CDR3 DNA follows: TGTGCCAGCAGTTCCCAGGGGGTACGGGAAAAACTGTTTTTT.

CDR3 coding DNA: TGTGCCAGCTCTCTCCTCCAGGGTTCAGGGGAAAAACTGTTTTTT. It encodes CASSLLQGSGEKLFF. The chain uses TRBV18 and TRBJ1-4; D may be TRBD1 (5 bases). V lost 6 bases to trimming and J lost 8 bases, with 19 bases between them. Germline values: CDR1 KGHSH, CDR2 LQKENI. The CDR3 covers 15 residues.

This CDR3 is CASSRLEQETQYF. CDR3 nucleotide sequence: TGTGCCAGCAGTAGACTGGAACAAGAGACCCAGTACTTC. The chain is built from TRBV2 and TRBJ2-5, with D uncertain. Trimming removed 5 bases at V and 2 bases at J, with 9 bases between. Germline-derived CDR1 and CDR2 are SNHLY and FYNNEI. This CDR3 spans 13 amino acids.

The J gene is TRBJ1-5, the V gene TRBV6-6; no clear D gene. V was trimmed by 0 bases and J by 0 bases, leaving 3 bases between them. The CDR3 contains 14 residues. Germline V CDR1 and CDR2: MNHNY, SVGAGI (reference sequence). CDR3 protein: CASSYSSSNQPQHF. CDR3 nucleotides: TGTGCCAGCAGTTACTCCAGTAGCAATCAGCCCCAGCATTTT.

This clone was seen more than once but under ten times. The chain is built from TRBV24-1 and TRBJ1-1; TRBD1 matches at 9 bases. With V trimmed by 3 bases and J by 7 bases, 5 bases remained unmatched. Germline loops: CDR1 KGHDR, CDR2 SFDVKD. The CDR3 extends over 14 amino acids. CDR3 sequence (DNA): TGTGCCACCAGTGATGACAGGGGGATTGGTGAAGCTTTCTTT. Encoded protein: CATSDDRGIGEAFF.

This clone was seen once. This chain joins TRBV3-1 (or the pseudogene TRBV3-2) and TRBJ1-1; 9 nucleotides align to TRBD1. The CDR3 has 14 amino acids. The V gene end was trimmed by 1 base and the J gene end by 7 bases; junction bases not matched to a gene: 4. CDR1 and CDR2 from the germline V gene are LGHDT and YNNKEL (reference sequence). The CDR3 region has the DNA TGTGCCAGCAGCCAAGCGGGGACAGGGAGTGAAGCTTTCTTT. It specifies CASSQAGTGSEAFF.

The chain is built from TRBV3-1 (or the pseudogene TRBV3-2) and TRBJ2-5, with 7 bases that match TRBD2. The CDR3 is 13 amino acids. In germline, CDR1 is LGHDT, CDR2 YNNKEL (reference sequence). The J segment lost 5 bases and the V segment lost 5 bases, leaving 5 bases of the junction unmatched. Here the CDR3 DNA reads TGTGCCAGCAGCACTTTGGGGGGGGAGACCCAGTACTTC. This sequence encodes CASSTLGGETQYF.

The chain carries TRBV18 and TRBJ2-7; D may be TRBD2 (5 bases). Trimming removed 4 bases at V and 2 bases at J, with 9 bases between. CDR3 length: 13 amino acids. Germline assignment: CDR1 KGHSH and CDR2 LQKENI. The CDR3 region is CASSLAGAYEQYF. The CDR3 coding sequence is TGTGCCAGCTCACTGGCGGGTGCCTACGAGCAGTACTTC.

V usage is TRBV5-1 and J usage is TRBJ2-1, with 9 bases that match TRBD1. From germline, CDR1 is SGHRS and CDR2 YFSETQ. Germline trimming cut 4 bases from V and 5 bases from J; bases unmatched to any gene: 7. The CDR3 is 15 residues long. DNA for the CDR3: TGCGCCAGCAGCGGGGGACAGGGAGGGAACAATGAGCAGTTCTTC. It is translated as CASSGGQGGNNEQFF. Looking up the rest from reference TRBV5-1 and TRBJ2-1 gives the full variable domain: KAGVTQTPRYLIKTRGQQVTLSCSPISGHRSVSWYQQTPGQGLQFLFEYFSETQRNKGNFPGRFSGRQFSNSRSEMNVSTLELGDSALYLCASSGGQGGNNEQFFGPGTRLTVL.

Here the CDR3 reads CASSNDRASTDTQYF. In nucleotides, the CDR3 is TGTGCCAGCAGTAATGACAGGGCTAGCACAGATACGCAGTATTTT. The chain has TRBV28 and TRBJ2-3, with TRBD1 identical over 7 bases. V trimming: 5 bases; J trimming: 0 bases; junction bases outside the gene matches: 5. The germline gives CDR1 MDHEN, CDR2 SYDVKM. The CDR3 runs to 15 residues.

The chain is built from TRBV18 and TRBJ2-1; tentative D call: TRBD2 (6 bases). Per the germline V gene, CDR1 is KGHSH and CDR2 is LQKENI. V shed 0 bases and J shed 9 bases, with 6 bases lying between them. This CDR3 region has 12 residues. The CDR3 DNA follows: TGTGCCAGCTCACCACCGGGGGGTGAGCAGTTCTTC. Translating gives CASSPPGGEQFF.